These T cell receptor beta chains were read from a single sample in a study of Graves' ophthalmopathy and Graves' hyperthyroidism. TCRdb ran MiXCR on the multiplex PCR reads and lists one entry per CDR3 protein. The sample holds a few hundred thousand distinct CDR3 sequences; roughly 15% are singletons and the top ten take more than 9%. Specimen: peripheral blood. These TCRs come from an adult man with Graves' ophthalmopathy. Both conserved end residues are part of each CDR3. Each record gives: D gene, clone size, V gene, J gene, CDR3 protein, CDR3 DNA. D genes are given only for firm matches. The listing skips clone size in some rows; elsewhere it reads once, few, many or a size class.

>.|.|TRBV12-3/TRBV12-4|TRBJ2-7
CASSSQTGADEQYF
TGTGCCAGCAGTTCGCAGACTGGCGCGGACGAGCAGTACTTC
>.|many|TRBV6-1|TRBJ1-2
CASSPSSGSDYGYTF
TGTGCCAGCAGTCCCTCTTCAGGGAGTGACTATGGCTACACCTTC
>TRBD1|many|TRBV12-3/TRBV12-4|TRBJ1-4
CASSLGQINEKLFF
TGTGCCAGCAGTTTGGGACAGATAAATGAAAAACTGTTTTTT
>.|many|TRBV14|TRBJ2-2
CASSALDKNTGELFF
TGTGCCAGCAGCGCCCTGGACAAGAACACCGGGGAGCTGTTTTTT
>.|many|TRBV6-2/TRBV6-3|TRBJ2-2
CASSWLQDGELFF
TGTGCCAGCAGTTGGCTCCAAGACGGGGAGCTGTTTTTT
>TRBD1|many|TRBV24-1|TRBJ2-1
CATSDLEDRGPYNEQFF
TGTGCCACCAGTGATTTGGAGGACAGGGGACCCTACAATGAGCAGTTCTTC
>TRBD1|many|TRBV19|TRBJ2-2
CASDTGTGAGTGELFF
TGTGCCAGTGACACCGGGACAGGGGCGGGCACCGGGGAGCTGTTTTTT
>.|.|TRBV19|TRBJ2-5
CASSIDAAQETQYF
TGTGCCAGTAGTATAGATGCCGCACAAGAGACCCAGTACTTC
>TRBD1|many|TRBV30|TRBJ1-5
CAWSEGRTGKEPQHF
TGTGCCTGGAGTGAAGGGAGGACAGGAAAGGAGCCCCAGCATTTT
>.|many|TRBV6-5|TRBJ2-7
CASSPAGTEQYF
TGTGCCAGCAGCCCAGCTGGTACCGAGCAGTACTTC
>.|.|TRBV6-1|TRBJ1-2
CASSPAIPPYGYTF
TGTGCCAGCTCCCCAGCCATCCCCCCGTATGGCTACACCTTC
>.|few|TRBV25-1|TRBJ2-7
CASSESGKGNRYF
TGTGCCAGCAGTGAATCGGGGAAGGGGAACAGATACTTC
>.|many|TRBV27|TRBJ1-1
CASSLSVPGHPNTEAFF
TGTGCCAGCAGTTTATCGGTCCCGGGACACCCGAACACTGAAGCTTTCTTT
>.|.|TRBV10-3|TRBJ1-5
CAIRGGVSNQPQHF
TGTGCCATCCGGGGGGGGGTTAGCAATCAGCCCCAGCATTTT
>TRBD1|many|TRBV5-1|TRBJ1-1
CASSSTGGAGNTEAFF
TGCGCCAGCAGCTCGACAGGGGGCGCGGGTAACACTGAAGCTTTCTTT
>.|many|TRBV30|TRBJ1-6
CAWSETGRNSPLHF
TGTGCCTGGAGTGAAACAGGTCGGAATTCACCCCTCCACTTT
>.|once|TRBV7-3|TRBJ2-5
CASSSRPRCTQYF
TGTGCCAGCAGCTCCAGACCGCGTTGTACCCAGTACTTC
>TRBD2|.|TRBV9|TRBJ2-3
CASSVKDLAGGSDTQYF
TGTGCCAGCAGCGTAAAGGATCTAGCGGGGGGATCAGATACGCAGTATTTT
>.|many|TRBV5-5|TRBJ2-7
CASSGGRSYEQYF
TGTGCCAGCAGCGGGGGACGGTCCTACGAGCAGTACTTC
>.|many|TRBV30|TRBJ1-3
CAWSAGDGNTIYF
TGTGCCTGGAGTGCAGGGGATGGAAACACCATATATTTT
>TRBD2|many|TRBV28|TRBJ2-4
CASSRSGAKNIQYF
TGTGCCAGCAGCCGTAGCGGGGCCAAAAACATTCAGTACTTC
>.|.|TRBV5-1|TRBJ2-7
CASSEEGKQYF
TGCGCCAGCAGCGAGGAGGGTAAGCAGTACTTC
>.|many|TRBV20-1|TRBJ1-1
CSARNGWNTEAFF
TGCAGTGCTAGAAACGGTTGGAACACTGAAGCTTTCTTT
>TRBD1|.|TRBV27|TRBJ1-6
CATRQGNSPLHF
TGTGCCACCCGACAGGGTAATTCACCCCTCCACTTT
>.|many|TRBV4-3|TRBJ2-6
CASSQVGAGDNVLTF
TGCGCCAGCAGCCAAGTGGGGGCCGGGGACAACGTCCTGACTTTC
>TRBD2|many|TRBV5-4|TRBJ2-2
CASSLDARGGKTGELFF
TGTGCCAGCAGCTTGGATGCGCGGGGGGGGAAGACCGGGGAGCTGTTTTTT
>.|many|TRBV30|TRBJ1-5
CAWSSPNQPQHF
TGTGCCTGGAGTAGCCCTAATCAGCCCCAGCATTTT
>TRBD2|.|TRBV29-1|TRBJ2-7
CSVGVPGLAGVGAYEQYF
TGCAGCGTTGGGGTACCGGGACTAGCGGGAGTCGGGGCTTACGAGCAGTACTTC
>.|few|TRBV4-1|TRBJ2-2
CASSQLGIRNTGELFF
TGCGCCAGCAGCCAATTGGGAATTAGGAACACCGGGGAGCTGTTTTTT